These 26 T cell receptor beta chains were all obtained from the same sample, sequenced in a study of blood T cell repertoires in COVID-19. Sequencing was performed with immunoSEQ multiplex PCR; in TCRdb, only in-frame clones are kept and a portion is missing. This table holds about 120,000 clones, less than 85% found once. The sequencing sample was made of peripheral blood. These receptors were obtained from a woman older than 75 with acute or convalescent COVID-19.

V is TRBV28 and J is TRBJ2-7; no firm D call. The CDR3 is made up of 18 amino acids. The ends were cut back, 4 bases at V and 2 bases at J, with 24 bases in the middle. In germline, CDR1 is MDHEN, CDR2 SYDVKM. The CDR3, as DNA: TGTGCCAGCAGTTCCCCTCCTGCCATGGGCAGACCTACCTACGAGCAGTACTTC. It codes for CASSSPPAMGRPTYEQYF. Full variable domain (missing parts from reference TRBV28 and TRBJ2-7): DVKVTQSSRYLVKRTGEKVFLECVQDMDHENMFWYRQDPGLGLRLIYFSYDVKMKEKGDIPEGYSVSREKKERFSLILESASTNQTSMYLCASSSPPAMGRPTYEQYFGPGTRLTVT.

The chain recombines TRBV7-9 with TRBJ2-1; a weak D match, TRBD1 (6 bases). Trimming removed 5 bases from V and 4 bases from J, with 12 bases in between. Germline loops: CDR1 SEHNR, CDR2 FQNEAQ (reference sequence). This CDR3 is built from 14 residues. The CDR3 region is CASSVRTEYNEQFF. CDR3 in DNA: TGTGCCAGCAGCGTACGGACAGAATACAATGAGCAGTTCTTC.

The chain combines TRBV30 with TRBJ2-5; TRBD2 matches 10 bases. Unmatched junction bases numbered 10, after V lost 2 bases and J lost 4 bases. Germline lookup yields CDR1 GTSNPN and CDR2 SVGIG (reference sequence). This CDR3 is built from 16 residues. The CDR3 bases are TGTGCCTGGAGTTCCCCAGCGGGGGGGCCGAGAGAGACCCAGTACTTC. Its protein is CAWSSPAGGPRETQYF.

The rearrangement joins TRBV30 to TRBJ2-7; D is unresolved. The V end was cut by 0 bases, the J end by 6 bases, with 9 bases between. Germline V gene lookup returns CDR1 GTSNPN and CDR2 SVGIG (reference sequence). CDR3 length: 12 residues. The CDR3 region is CAWSVSLGEQYF. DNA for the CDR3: TGTGCCTGGAGTGTATCCCTAGGCGAGCAGTACTTC.

The CDR3 nucleotides are TGTGCCAGCAGCTCCTCGACAGGGAAGGCTTTCTTT. It specifies CASSSSTGKAFF. The chain joins TRBV11-2 to TRBJ1-1; TRBD1 aligns across 7 bases. CDR1 is SGHAT, CDR2 FQNNGV, per germline. The CDR3 totals 12 residues. V trimming: 4 bases; J trimming: 11 bases; junction bases outside the gene matches: 7.

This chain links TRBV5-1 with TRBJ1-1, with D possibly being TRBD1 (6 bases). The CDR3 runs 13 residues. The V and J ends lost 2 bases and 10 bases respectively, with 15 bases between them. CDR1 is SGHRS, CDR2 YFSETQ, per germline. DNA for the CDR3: TGCGCCAGCAGCTTACAGGGAAGTGTGGGAGCTTTCTTT. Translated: CASSLQGSVGAFF.

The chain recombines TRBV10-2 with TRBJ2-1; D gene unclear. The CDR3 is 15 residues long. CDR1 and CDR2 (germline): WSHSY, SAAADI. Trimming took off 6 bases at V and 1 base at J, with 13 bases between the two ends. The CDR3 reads CASRFEHMSYNEQFF. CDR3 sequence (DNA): TGCGCCAGCAGATTCGAGCATATGTCCTACAATGAGCAGTTCTTC.

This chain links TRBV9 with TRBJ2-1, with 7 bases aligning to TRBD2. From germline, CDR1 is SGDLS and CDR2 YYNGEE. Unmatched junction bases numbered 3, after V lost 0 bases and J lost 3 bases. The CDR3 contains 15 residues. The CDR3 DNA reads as TGTGCCAGCAGCGTAGGCGGGGGAGTCTACAATGAGCAGTTCTTC. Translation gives CASSVGGGVYNEQFF.

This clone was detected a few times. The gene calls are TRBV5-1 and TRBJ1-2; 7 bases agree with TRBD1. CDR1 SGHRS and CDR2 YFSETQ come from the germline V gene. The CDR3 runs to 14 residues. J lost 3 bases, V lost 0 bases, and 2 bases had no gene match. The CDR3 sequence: CASSLGGGHYGYTF. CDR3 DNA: TGCGCCAGCAGCTTGGGAGGGGGCCACTATGGCTACACCTTC. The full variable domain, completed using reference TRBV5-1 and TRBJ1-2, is KAGVTQTPRYLIKTRGQQVTLSCSPISGHRSVSWYQQTPGQGLQFLFEYFSETQRNKGNFPGRFSGRQFSNSRSEMNVSTLELGDSALYLCASSLGGGHYGYTFGSGTRLTVV.

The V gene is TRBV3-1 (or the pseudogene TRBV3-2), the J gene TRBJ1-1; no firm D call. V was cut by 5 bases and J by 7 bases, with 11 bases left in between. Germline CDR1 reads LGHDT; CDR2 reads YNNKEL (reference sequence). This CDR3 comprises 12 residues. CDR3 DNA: TGTGCCAGCAGCTACGGGAAGGGTGAAGCTTTCTTT. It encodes CASSYGKGEAFF.

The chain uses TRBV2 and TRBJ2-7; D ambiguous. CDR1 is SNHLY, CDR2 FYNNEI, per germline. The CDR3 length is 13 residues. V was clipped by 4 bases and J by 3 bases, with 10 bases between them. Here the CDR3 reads CASSAHSLYEQYF. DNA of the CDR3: TGTGCCAGCAGTGCGCACAGCCTCTACGAGCAGTACTTC.

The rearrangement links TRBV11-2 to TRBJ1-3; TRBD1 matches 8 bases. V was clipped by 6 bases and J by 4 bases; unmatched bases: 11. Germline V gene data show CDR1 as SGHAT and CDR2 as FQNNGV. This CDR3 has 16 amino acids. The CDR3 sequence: CASRPPGQALGNTIYF. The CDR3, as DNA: TGTGCCAGCAGACCACCGGGACAGGCTCTAGGAAACACCATATATTTT.

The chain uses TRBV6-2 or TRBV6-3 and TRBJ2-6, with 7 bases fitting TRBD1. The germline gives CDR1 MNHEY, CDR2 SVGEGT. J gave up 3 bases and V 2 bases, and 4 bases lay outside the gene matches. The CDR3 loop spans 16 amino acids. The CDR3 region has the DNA TGTGCCAGCAGTTACGCGACAGGGATTGGGGCCAACGTCCTGACTTTC. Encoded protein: CASSYATGIGANVLTF.

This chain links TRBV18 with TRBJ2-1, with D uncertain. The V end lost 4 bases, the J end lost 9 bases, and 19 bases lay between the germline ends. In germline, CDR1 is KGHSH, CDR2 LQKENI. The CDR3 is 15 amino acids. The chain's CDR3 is CASSLELNSFSEQFF. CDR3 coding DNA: TGTGCCAGCTCACTGGAGCTCAATAGTTTCAGTGAGCAGTTCTTC.

The CDR3 DNA reads as TGTGCCAGTAGCCCCTGGGTACGTTCGGGGGTCTACGAGCAGTACTTC. As protein: CASSPWVRSGVYEQYF. The genes are TRBV19 and TRBJ2-7; a possible D gene is TRBD2 (6 bases). V was clipped by 6 bases and J by 3 bases, with 21 bases between them. Germline V gene sequence: CDR1 LNHDA, CDR2 SQIVND (reference sequence). There are 16 residues in the CDR3.

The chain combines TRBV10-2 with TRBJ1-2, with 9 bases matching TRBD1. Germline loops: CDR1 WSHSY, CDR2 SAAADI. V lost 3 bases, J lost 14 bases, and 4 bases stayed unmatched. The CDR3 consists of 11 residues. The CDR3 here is CASSEQGAHTF. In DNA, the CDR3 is TGCGCCAGCAGTGAACAGGGGGCGCATACCTTC.

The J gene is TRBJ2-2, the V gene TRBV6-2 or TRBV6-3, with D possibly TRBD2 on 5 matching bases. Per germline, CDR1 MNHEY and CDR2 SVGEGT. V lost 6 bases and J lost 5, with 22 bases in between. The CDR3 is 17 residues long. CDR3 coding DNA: TGTGCCAGCAGCCGGCGGGTTCGGTTGGAACCGACCGGGGAGCTGTTTTTT. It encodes CASSRRVRLEPTGELFF.

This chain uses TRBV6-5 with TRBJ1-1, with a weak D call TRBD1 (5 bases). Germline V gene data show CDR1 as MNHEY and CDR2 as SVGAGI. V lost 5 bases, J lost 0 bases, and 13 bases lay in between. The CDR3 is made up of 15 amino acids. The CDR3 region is CASSRTGLMNTEAFF. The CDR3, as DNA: TGTGCCAGCAGTCGAACAGGTCTCATGAACACTGAAGCTTTCTTT.

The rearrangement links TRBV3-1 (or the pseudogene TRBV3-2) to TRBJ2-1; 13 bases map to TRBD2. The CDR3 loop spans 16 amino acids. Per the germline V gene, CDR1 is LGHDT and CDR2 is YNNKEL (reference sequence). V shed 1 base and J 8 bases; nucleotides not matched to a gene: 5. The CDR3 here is CASSQALAGGVDEQFF. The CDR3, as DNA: TGTGCCAGCAGCCAAGCACTAGCGGGAGGGGTCGATGAGCAGTTCTTC.

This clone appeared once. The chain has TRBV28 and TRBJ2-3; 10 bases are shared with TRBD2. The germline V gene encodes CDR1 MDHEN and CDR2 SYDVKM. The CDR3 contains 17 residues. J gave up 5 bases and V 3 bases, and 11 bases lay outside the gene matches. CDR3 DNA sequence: TGTGCCAGCAGTTTCAGCGCCAGCGGGAGGGCCAAAGATACGCAGTATTTT. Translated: CASSFSASGRAKDTQYF.

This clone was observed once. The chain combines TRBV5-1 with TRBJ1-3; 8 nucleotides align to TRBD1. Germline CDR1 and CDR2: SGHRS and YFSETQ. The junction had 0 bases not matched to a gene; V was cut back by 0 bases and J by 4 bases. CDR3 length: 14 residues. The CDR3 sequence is CASSLGTGGNTIYF. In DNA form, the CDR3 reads TGCGCCAGCAGCTTGGGGACAGGGGGAAACACCATATATTTT. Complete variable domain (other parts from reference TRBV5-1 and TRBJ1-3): KAGVTQTPRYLIKTRGQQVTLSCSPISGHRSVSWYQQTPGQGLQFLFEYFSETQRNKGNFPGRFSGRQFSNSRSEMNVSTLELGDSALYLCASSLGTGGNTIYFGEGSWLTVV.

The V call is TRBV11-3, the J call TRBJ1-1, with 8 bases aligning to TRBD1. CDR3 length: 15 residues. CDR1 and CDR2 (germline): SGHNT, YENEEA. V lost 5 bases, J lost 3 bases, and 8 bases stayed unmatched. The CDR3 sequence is CASSQGQGGYTEAFF. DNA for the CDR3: TGTGCCAGCAGCCAAGGACAGGGAGGTTACACTGAAGCTTTCTTT.

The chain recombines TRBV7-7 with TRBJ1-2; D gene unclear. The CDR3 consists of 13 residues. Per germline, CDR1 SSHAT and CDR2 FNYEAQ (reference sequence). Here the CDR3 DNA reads TGTGCGACCAGTCCAGGCATTATAGATGGCTACACCTTC. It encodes CATSPGIIDGYTF.

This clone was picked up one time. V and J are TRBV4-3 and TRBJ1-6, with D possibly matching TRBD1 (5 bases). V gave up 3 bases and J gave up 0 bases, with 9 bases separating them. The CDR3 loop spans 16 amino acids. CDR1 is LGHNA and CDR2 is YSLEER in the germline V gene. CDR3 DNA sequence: TGCGCCAGCAGCCAGGGACTGAACTCCTATAATTCACCCCTCCACTTT. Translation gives CASSQGLNSYNSPLHF.

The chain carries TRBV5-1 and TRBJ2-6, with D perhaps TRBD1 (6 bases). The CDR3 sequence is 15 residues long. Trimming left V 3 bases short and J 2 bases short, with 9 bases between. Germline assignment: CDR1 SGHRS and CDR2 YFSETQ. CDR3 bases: TGCGCCAGCAGCTACTCAGGGGCTGGGGCCAACGTCCTGACTTTC. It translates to CASSYSGAGANVLTF.

CDR3 DNA sequence: TGTGCCAGCAGCCAAGTGCTAGCGGGGAACACAGATACGCAGTATTTT. Translation gives CASSQVLAGNTDTQYF. This chain uses TRBV3-1 (or the pseudogene TRBV3-2) with TRBJ2-3; 9 positions match TRBD2. This CDR3 is 16 amino acids long. V shed 1 base and J 2 bases; nucleotides not matched to a gene: 4. CDR1 is LGHDT and CDR2 is YNNKEL in the germline V gene (reference sequence).